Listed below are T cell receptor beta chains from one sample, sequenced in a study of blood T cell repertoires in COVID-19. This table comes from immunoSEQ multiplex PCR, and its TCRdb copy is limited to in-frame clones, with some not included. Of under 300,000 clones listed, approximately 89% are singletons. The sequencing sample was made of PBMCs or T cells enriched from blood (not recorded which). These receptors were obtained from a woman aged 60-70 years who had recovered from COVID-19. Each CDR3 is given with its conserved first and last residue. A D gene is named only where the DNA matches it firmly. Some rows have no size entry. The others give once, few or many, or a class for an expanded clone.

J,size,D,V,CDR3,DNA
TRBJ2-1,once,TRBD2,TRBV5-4,CASSLSGREQFF,TGTGCCAGCAGTTTAAGCGGGAGGGAGCAGTTCTTC
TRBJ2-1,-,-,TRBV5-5,CASSFNNIYNEQFF,TGTGCCAGCAGCTTTAATAACATCTACAATGAGCAGTTCTTC
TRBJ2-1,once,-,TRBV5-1,CASSSDYTNEQFF,TGCGCCAGCAGCTCGGACTATACTAATGAGCAGTTCTTC
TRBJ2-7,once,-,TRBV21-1,CASSKGGGWGQRLAGAYEQYF,TGTGCCAGCAGCAAAGGTGGGGGTTGGGGGCAGCGACTAGCGGGAGCCTACGAGCAGTACTTC
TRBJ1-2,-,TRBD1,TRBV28,CASSLSGQGSDTF,TGTGCCAGCAGTTTGTCCGGACAGGGGAGCGATACCTTC
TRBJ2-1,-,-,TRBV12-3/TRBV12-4,CASREPDSSIQFF,TGTGCCAGCAGGGAACCGGACAGCTCCATACAGTTCTTC
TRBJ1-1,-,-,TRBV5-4,CASSPSEMNTEAFF,TGTGCCAGCAGCCCCAGCGAAATGAACACTGAAGCTTTCTTT
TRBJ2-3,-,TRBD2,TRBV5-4,CASSPGTSPDTQYF,TGTGCCAGCAGCCCCGGGACTAGCCCCGATACGCAGTATTTT
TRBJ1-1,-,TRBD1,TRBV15,CATSTYGQGETEAFF,TGTGCCACCAGCACCTATGGACAGGGGGAAACTGAAGCTTTCTTT
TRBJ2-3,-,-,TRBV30,CAWGQTVSTDTQYF,TGTGCCTGGGGGCAGACAGTAAGCACAGATACGCAGTATTTT
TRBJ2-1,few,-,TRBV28,CASNKEDSYNEQFF,TGTGCCAGCAACAAAGAGGATTCCTACAATGAGCAGTTCTTC
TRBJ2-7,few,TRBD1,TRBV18,CASSPGTGAYEQYF,TGTGCCAGCTCACCAGGGACAGGGGCCTACGAGCAGTACTTC
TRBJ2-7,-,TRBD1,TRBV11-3,CASSLSSLQGINNYEQYF,TGTGCCAGCAGCTTATCTTCCCTACAGGGGATTAATAACTACGAGCAGTACTTC
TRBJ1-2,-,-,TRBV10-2,CASTPPGHPNYGYTF,TGCGCCAGCACCCCGCCGGGACACCCTAACTATGGCTACACCTTC
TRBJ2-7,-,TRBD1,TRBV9,CASSVDGQGAHEQYF,TGTGCCAGCAGCGTAGATGGACAGGGTGCCCACGAGCAGTACTTC
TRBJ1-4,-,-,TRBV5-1,CASSLDYATNEKLFF,TGCGCCAGCAGCTTGGACTATGCAACTAATGAAAAACTGTTTTTT
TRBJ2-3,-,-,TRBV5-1,CASSLSRGGLGTDTQYF,TGCGCCAGCAGCTTGTCCCGCGGGGGCTTGGGCACAGATACGCAGTATTTT
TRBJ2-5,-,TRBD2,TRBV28,CASLRLAEIQETQYF,TGTGCCAGCTTGAGACTAGCGGAGATCCAAGAGACCCAGTACTTC
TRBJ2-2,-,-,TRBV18,CASSPLRNTGELFF,TGTGCCAGCTCACCTCTAAGGAACACCGGGGAGCTGTTTTTT
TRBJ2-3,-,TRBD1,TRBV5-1,CASSLGTGADTQYF,TGCGCCAGCAGCTTGGGGACAGGGGCAGATACGCAGTATTTT
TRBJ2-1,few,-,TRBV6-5,CASSPTVYNEQFF,TGTGCCAGCAGCCCGACTGTTTACAATGAGCAGTTCTTC
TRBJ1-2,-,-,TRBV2,CASSVQGPLQGYTF,TGTGCCAGCAGTGTTCAGGGCCCTTTGCAGGGCTACACCTTC
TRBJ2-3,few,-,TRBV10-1,CASSMDRWSDTQYF,TGCGCCAGCAGTATGGACAGATGGTCGGATACGCAGTATTTT
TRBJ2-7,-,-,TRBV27,CASSPAWSSLNYEQYF,TGTGCCAGCAGTCCCGCTTGGTCTAGCCTTAACTACGAGCAGTACTTC
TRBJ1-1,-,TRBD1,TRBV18,CASSPQGARTEAFF,TGTGCCAGCTCACCTCAGGGGGCGAGGACTGAAGCTTTCTTT
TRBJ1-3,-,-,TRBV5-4,CASSFDRMENTIYF,TGTGCCAGCAGCTTCGACAGGATGGAAAACACCATATATTTT
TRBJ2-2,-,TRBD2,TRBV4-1,CASSQVFGTSGAGELFF,TGCGCCAGCAGCCAAGTCTTCGGGACTAGCGGCGCCGGGGAGCTGTTTTTT
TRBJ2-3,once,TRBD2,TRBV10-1,CASSRTSGGEDTQYF,TGCGCCAGCAGCCGCACTAGCGGGGGAGAGGATACGCAGTATTTT
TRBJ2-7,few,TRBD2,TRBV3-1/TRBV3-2,CASSQPGTTYYEQYF,TGTGCCAGCAGCCAACCCGGGACTACGTATTACGAGCAGTACTTC
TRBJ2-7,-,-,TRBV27,CASSYSRDYEQYF,TGTGCCAGCAGTTATTCCCGGGACTACGAGCAGTACTTC
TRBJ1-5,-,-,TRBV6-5,CASAGAGSNQPQHF,TGTGCCAGCGCTGGGGCAGGGAGCAATCAGCCCCAGCATTTT
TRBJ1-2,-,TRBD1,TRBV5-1,CASSEPGQGASGDGYTF,TGCGCCAGCAGCGAGCCGGGACAGGGGGCGTCGGGGGATGGCTACACCTTC
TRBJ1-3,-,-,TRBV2,CASAQRVSGNTIYF,TGTGCCAGTGCCCAACGAGTCTCTGGAAACACCATATATTTT
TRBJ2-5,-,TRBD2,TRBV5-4,CASSGGTSGGGRQETQYF,TGTGCCAGCAGCGGCGGGACTAGCGGGGGAGGACGCCAAGAGACCCAGTACTTC
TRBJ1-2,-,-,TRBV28,CASSFNWGYTF,TGTGCCAGCAGTTTCAACTGGGGCTACACCTTC
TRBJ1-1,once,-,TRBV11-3,CASSLTVNTEAFF,TGTGCCAGCAGCCTAACGGTGAACACTGAAGCTTTCTTT
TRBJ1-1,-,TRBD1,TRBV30,CAWSVRQGNTEAFF,TGTGCCTGGAGTGTACGACAGGGGAACACTGAAGCTTTCTTT
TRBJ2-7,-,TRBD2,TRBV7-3,CASSLKTGLAGAYEQYF,TGTGCCAGCAGCTTAAAAACCGGACTAGCGGGAGCCTACGAGCAGTACTTC
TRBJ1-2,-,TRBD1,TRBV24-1,CATSDPILGDRANYGYTF,TGTGCCACCAGTGATCCGATTTTAGGCGACAGGGCAAACTATGGCTACACCTTC
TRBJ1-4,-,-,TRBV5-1,CASSFDGQANEKLFF,TGCGCCAGCAGCTTTGATGGCCAGGCTAATGAAAAACTGTTTTTT
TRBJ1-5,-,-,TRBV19,CASSLRRAPGQPQHF,TGTGCCAGTAGTCTTCGTCGCGCCCCCGGTCAGCCCCAGCATTTT
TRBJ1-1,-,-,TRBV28,CASCGPLNTEAFF,TGTGCCAGTTGCGGGCCTCTGAACACTGAAGCTTTCTTT
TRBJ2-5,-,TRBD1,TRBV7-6,CASSLGGTANQETQYF,TGTGCCAGCAGCTTAGGAGGGACAGCCAACCAAGAGACCCAGTACTTC
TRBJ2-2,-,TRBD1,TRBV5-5,CASSHSGTVNTGELFF,TGTGCCAGCAGTCATTCCGGGACAGTTAACACCGGGGAGCTGTTTTTT
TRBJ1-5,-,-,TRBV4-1,CASSSQGNQPQHF,TGCGCCAGCAGCTCTCAGGGGAACCAGCCCCAGCATTTT
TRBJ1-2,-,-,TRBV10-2,CASRPTGTYGYTF,TGCGCCAGCAGGCCGACAGGCACCTATGGCTACACCTTC